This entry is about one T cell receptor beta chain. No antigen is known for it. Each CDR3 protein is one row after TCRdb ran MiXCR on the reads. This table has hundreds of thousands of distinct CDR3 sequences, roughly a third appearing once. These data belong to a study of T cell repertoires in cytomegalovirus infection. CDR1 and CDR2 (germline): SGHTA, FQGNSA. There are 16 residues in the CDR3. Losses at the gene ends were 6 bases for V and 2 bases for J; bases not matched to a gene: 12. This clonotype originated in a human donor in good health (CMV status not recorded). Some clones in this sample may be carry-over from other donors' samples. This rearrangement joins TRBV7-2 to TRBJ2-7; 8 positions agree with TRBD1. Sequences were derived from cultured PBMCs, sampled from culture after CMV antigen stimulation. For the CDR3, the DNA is TGTGCCAGCAGTTTTGCGGCAGGGGGCACGGCCTACGAGCAGTACTTC. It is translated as CASSFAAGGTAYEQYF.